The sample holds a few counts of the clone carrying this TCR beta chain. Its target is not known. PCR involved 60 Vbeta and 13 Jbeta primers. Clones were sequenced by immunoSEQ multiplex PCR, and TCRdb holds only the in-frame ones, with some missing. The profile shows some 250,000 clones, 81% of them singletons. Trimming stripped 5 bases from V and 2 bases from J, with 13 bases between. This CDR3 is built from 14 residues. Per the germline V gene, CDR1 is MNHNS and CDR2 is SASEGT. These data come from a study of cytomegalovirus exposure and HLA in healthy donors. General study results and limits: The authors later found HLA-associated TCR beta chains more clonally expanded than equally common others. Researchers counted around 180 TCR beta chains as cytomegalovirus-associated. The sole available immune exposure information was CMV serostatus. Later analysis identified several of the most significant clusters that appeared linked to common viral pathogens.

The sequence was obtained from a woman in her fifties or sixties in good health and CMV-seropositive. The gene calls are TRBV6-1 and TRBJ2-7, with D possibly matching TRBD1 (5 bases). Material for sequencing was PBMCs. The CDR3, as DNA: TGTGCCAGCAGTTCTTTGACAGTTGCCTACGAGCAGTACTTC. Translating gives CASSSLTVAYEQYF.